The rows below give T cell receptor beta chains drawn from one sample of a study of shared clonotypes between healthy human individuals. Profiling relied on immunoSEQ multiplex PCR, and the TCRdb table lists in-frame clones only, not all of them. The sample carries around 690,000 clones, 90% recorded once. Sequencing was performed on memory CD8+ T cells from PBMCs. The receptors come from a man between 18 and 35 years old in good health. Some clones in this sample may be carry-over from other donors' samples. CDR3s include the opening cysteine and the closing phenylalanine or tryptophan. D genes are given only for firm matches. Size values are once, few and many counts, or a class for expanded clones, and some rows have none.

TRBV5-1	-	16	TRBJ2-3	-	TGCGCCAGCAGCCCGCGGCTCCTCAAAAGAACAGATACGCAGTATTTT	CASSPRLLKRTDTQYF
TRBV11-1	-	16	TRBJ2-2	TRBD1	TGTGCCAGCAGCTTGGGAAGAGACAGGGTCACCGGGGAGCTGTTTTTT	CASSLGRDRVTGELFF
TRBV27	once	15	TRBJ2-7	TRBD1	TGTGCCAGCAGCTTCGGGACAGGGGTGTTCTACGAGCAGTACTTC	CASSFGTGVFYEQYF
TRBV7-9	-	14	TRBJ2-5	TRBD2	TGTGCCAGCAGCTTCGGGGGGGCCGGAGAGACCCAGTACTTC	CASSFGGAGETQYF
TRBV11-2	-	12	TRBJ2-7	-	TGTGCCAGCCGCCCCGGGGCCTACGAGCAGTACTTC	CASRPGAYEQYF
TRBV28	-	14	TRBJ1-5	TRBD1	TGTGCCAGCAGCCGGGGACAGTTCGGCCAGCCCCAGCATTTT	CASSRGQFGQPQHF
TRBV9	-	18	TRBJ1-2	TRBD1	TGTGCCAGCAGCGTAGATTCCCTTCAGGGGGACACCTTCTATGGCTACACCTTC	CASSVDSLQGDTFYGYTF
TRBV4-1	-	15	TRBJ2-1	TRBD2	TGCGCCAGCAGCCAAGGAGCGGGAGAGCACAATGAGCAGTTCTTC	CASSQGAGEHNEQFF
TRBV5-6	-	14	TRBJ1-2	-	TGTGCCAGCAGTCACACAGGGTCTAACTATGGCTACACCTTC	CASSHTGSNYGYTF
TRBV6-1	-	16	TRBJ2-3	-	TGTGCCAGCAGTGCATCCGGGAAGAGGGCCACAGATACGCAGTATTTT	CASSASGKRATDTQYF